The source of this TCR beta chain is a study of shared clonotypes between healthy human individuals. Around 90 million PBMCs served as the genomic DNA source for unsorted samples. This table comes from immunoSEQ multiplex PCR, and its TCRdb copy is limited to in-frame clones, with some not included. The sample has about 510,000 clones; about three quarters are singletons. Note on this clone: One end of the junction fails to match germline, which may point to a read error.

The receptor was derived from a woman aged 35 to 49 in good health. Some clones in this sample may be carry-over from other donors' samples. Sequencing used PBMCs.

Here the CDR3 reads CASSLGVGETQYF. In DNA, the CDR3 is TGTGCTAGCAGCCTGGGTGTTGGAGAGACCCAGTACTTC. The V and J genes are TRBV7-7 and TRBJ2-5; D is ambiguous. Germline CDR1 SSHAT, CDR2 FNYEAQ (reference sequence). The CDR3 covers 13 residues.